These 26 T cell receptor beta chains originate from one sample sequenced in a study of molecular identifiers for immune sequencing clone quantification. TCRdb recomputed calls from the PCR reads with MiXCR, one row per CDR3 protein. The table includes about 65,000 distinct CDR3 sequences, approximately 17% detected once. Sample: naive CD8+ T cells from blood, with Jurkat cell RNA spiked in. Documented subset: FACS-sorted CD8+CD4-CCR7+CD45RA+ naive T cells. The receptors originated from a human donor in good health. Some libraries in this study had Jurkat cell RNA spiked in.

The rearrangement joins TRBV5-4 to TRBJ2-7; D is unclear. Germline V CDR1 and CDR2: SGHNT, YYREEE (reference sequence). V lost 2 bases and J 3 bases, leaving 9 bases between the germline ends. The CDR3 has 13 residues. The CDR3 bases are TGTGCCAGCAGCTTCGAGTTCAACTACGAGCAGTACTTC. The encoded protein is CASSFEFNYEQYF.

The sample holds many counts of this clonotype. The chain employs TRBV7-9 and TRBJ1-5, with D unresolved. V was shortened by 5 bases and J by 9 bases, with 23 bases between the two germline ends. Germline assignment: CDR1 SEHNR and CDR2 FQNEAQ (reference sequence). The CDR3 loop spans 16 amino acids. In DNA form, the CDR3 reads TGTGCCAGCAGCAGAGAAACCGGGCCCATCCTATGGCCCCAGCATTTT. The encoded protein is CASSRETGPILWPQHF. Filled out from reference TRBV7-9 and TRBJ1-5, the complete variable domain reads DTGVSQNPRHKITKRGQNVTFRCDPISEHNRLYWYRQTLGQGPEFLTYFQNEAQLEKSRLLSDRFSAERPKGSFSTLEIQRTEQGDSAMYLCASSRETGPILWPQHFGDGTRLSIL.

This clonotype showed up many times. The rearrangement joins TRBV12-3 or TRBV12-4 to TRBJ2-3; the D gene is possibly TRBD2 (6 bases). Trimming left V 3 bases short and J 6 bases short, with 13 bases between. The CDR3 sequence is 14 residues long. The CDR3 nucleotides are TGTGCCAGCAGTTTCGGGGGTCTTGGTGATACGCAGTATTTT. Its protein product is CASSFGGLGDTQYF.

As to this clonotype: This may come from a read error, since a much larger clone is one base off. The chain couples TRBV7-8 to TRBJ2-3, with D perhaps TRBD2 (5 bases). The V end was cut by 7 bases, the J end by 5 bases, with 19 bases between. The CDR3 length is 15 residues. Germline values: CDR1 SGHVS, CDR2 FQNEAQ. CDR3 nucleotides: TGTGCCAGCACCCCGTCGGTCGGGGTGGAAGATACGCAGTATTTT. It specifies CASTPSVGVEDTQYF.

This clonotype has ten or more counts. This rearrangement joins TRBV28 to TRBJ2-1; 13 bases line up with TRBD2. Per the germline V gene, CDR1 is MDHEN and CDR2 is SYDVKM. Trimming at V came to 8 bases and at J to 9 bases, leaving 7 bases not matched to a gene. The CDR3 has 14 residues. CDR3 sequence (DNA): TGTGCCAGCCGACTAGCGGGAGGAAATGGTGAGCAGTTCTTC. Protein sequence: CASRLAGGNGEQFF.

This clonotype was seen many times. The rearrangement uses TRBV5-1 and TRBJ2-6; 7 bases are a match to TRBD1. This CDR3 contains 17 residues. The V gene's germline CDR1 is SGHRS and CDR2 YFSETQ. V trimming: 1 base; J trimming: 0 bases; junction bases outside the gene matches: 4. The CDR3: CASSLQGQYSGANVLTF. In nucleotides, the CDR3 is TGCGCCAGCAGCTTGCAGGGACAGTACTCTGGGGCCAACGTCCTGACTTTC.

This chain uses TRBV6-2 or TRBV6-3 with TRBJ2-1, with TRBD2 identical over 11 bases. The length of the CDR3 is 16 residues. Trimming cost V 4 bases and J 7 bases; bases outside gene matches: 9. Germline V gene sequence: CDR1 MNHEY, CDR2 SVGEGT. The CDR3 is CASSFGLAGGWNEQFF. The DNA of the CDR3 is TGTGCCAGCAGTTTCGGTCTAGCGGGAGGTTGGAATGAGCAGTTCTTC.

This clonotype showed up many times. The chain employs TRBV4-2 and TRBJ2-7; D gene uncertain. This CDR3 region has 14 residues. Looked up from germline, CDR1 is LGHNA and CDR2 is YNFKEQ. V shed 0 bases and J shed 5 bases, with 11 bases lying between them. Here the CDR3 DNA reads TGTGCCAGCAGCCAAGATGGGATAGGGAACGAGCAGTACTTC. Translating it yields CASSQDGIGNEQYF.

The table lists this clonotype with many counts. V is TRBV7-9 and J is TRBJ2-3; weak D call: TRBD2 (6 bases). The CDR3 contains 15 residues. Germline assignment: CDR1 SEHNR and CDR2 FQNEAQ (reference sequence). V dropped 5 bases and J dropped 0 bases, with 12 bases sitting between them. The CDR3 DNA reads TGTGCCAGCAGCCACCGGGAGTCAAGCACAGATACGCAGTATTTT. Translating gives CASSHRESSTDTQYF.

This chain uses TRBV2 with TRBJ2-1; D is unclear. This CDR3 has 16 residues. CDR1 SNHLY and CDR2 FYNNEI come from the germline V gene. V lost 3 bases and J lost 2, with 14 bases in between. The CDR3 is CASSDQWLGTYNEQFF. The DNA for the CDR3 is TGTGCCAGCAGTGATCAGTGGCTAGGTACCTACAATGAGCAGTTCTTC.

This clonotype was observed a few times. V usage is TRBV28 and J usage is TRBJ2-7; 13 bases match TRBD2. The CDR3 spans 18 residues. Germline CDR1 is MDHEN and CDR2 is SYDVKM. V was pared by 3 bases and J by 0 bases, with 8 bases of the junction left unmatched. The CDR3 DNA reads TGTGCCAGCAGTTTCTCAGGGACTAGCGGGATCAGCTCCTACGAGCAGTACTTC. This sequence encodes CASSFSGTSGISSYEQYF.

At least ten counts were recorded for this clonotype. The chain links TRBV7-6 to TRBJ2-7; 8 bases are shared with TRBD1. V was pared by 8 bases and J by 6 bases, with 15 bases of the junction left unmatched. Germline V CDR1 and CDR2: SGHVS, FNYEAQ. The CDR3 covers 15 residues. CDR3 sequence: CASSQLPQGAGEQYF. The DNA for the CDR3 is TGTGCCAGCTCTCAATTGCCCCAGGGGGCGGGCGAGCAGTACTTC.

The CDR3 sequence is CASSRRLAVYNEQFF. The CDR3 DNA sequence: TGTGCCAGCAGTCGCCGACTAGCTGTCTACAATGAGCAGTTCTTC. The chain recombines TRBV12-3 or TRBV12-4 with TRBJ2-1, with TRBD2 matching 7 bases. The CDR3 spans 15 residues. The V and J ends lost 5 bases and 3 bases, in that order; junction bases with no gene match: 7.

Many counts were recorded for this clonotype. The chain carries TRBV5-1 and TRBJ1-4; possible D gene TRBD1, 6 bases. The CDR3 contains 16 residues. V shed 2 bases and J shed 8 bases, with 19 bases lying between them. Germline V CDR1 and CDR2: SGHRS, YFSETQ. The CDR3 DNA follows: TGCGCCAGCAGCTTTAGTTCCGGGGGGCAAGGGGAAAAACTGTTTTTT. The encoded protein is CASSFSSGGQGEKLFF. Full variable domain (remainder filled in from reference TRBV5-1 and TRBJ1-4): KAGVTQTPRYLIKTRGQQVTLSCSPISGHRSVSWYQQTPGQGLQFLFEYFSETQRNKGNFPGRFSGRQFSNSRSEMNVSTLELGDSALYLCASSFSSGGQGEKLFFGSGTQLSVL.

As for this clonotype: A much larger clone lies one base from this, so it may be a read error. CDR3 nucleotides: TGTGCCAGCAGCCTAATTGTAAATACGCAGTGTTTT. This codes for CASSLIVNTQCF. The rearrangement links TRBV7-9 to TRBJ2-3; D not resolved. The CDR3 consists of 12 residues. Germline V gives CDR1 SEHNR, CDR2 FQNEAQ (reference sequence). Full variable domain (rest looked up from reference TRBV7-9 and TRBJ2-3): DTGVSQNPRHKITKRGQNVTFRCDPISEHNRLYWYRQTLGQGPEFLTYFQNEAQLEKSRLLSDRFSAERPKGSFSTLEIQRTEQGDSAMYLCASSLIVNTQCFGPGTRLTVL.

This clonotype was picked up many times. The CDR3 here is CASSRDSTGELFF. CDR3 in DNA: TGTGCCAGCAGCCGGGACAGTACCGGGGAGCTGTTTTTT. This chain links TRBV7-9 with TRBJ2-2; 7 positions match TRBD1. The CDR3 contains 13 residues. Germline values: CDR1 SEHNR, CDR2 FQNEAQ (reference sequence). V dropped 5 bases and J dropped 5; count of bases not matched to a gene: 2. The whole variable domain, remainder taken from reference TRBV7-9 and TRBJ2-2, is DTGVSQNPRHKITKRGQNVTFRCDPISEHNRLYWYRQTLGQGPEFLTYFQNEAQLEKSRLLSDRFSAERPKGSFSTLEIQRTEQGDSAMYLCASSRDSTGELFFGEGSRLTVL.

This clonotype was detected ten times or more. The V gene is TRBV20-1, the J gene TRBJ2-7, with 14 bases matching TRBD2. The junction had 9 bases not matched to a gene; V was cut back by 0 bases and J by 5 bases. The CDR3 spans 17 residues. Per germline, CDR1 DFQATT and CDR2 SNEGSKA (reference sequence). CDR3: CSARDLTSGRARHEQYF. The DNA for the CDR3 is TGCAGTGCTAGAGATTTGACTAGCGGGAGGGCCCGCCACGAGCAGTACTTC.

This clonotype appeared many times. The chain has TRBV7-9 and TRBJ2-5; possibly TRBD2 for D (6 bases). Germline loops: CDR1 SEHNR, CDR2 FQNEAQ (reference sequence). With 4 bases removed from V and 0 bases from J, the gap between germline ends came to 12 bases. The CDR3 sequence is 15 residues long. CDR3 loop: CASSSGGMYQETQYF. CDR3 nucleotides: TGTGCCAGCAGCTCCGGAGGGATGTACCAAGAGACCCAGTACTTC.

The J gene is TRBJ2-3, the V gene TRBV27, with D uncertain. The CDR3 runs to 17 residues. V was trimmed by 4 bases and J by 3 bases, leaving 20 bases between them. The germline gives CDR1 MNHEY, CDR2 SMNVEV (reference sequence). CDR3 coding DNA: TGTGCCAGCAGTTACTCTATATTTGGCGCAGTAACAGATACGCAGTATTTT. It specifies CASSYSIFGAVTDTQYF.

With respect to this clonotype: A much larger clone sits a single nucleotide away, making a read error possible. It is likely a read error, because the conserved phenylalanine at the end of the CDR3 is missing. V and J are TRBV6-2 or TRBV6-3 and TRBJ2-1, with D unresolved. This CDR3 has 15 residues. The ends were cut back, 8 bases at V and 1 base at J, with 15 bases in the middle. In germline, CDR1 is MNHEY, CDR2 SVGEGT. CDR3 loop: CASAPGIQSYNEQFL. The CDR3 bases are TGTGCCAGCGCCCCAGGTATTCAGTCCTACAATGAGCAGTTCCTC.

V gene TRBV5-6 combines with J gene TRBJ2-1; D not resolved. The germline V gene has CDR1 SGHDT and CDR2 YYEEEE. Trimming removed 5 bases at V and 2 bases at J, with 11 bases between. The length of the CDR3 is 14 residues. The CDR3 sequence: CASSLTLAYNEQFF. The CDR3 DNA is TGTGCCAGCAGTCTGACGTTGGCCTACAATGAGCAGTTCTTC.

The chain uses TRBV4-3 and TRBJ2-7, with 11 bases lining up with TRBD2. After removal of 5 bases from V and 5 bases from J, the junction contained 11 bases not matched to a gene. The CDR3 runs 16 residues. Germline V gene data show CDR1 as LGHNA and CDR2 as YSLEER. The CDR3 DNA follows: TGCGCCAGCAGCGCCCCAATAGCGGGAGGGCCGGACGAGCAGTACTTC. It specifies CASSAPIAGGPDEQYF.

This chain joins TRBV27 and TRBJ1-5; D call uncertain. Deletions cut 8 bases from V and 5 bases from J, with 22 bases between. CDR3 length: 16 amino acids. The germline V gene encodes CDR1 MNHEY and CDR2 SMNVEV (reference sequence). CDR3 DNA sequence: TGTGCCAGCTTGTTTGGGGTCCCAGAAGAACATCAGCCCCAGCATTTT. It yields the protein CASLFGVPEEHQPQHF.

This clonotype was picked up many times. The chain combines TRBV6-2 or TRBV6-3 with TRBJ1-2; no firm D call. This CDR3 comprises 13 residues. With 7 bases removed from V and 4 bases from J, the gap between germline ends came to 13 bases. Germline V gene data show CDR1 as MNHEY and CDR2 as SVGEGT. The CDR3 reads CASTPLAFYGYTF. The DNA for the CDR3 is TGTGCCAGCACCCCACTGGCGTTCTATGGCTACACCTTC.

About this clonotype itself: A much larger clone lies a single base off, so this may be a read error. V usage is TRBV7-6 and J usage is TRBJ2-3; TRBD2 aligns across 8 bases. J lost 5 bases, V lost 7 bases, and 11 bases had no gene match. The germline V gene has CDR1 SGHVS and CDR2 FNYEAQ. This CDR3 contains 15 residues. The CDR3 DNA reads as TGTGCCAGCAACTTGTACAGCGGGAGAGGAGATACGCAGTATTTT. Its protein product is CASNLYSGRGDTQYF.

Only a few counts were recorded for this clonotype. The CDR3 nucleotides read TGCAGTGCTAGTGCGGGGAGCTCTGGAAACACCATATATTTT. Translating gives CSASAGSSGNTIYF. The gene calls are TRBV20-1 and TRBJ1-3; D is uncertain. V was pared by 3 bases and J by 0 bases, with 9 bases between. This CDR3 comprises 14 residues. Germline CDR1 DFQATT, CDR2 SNEGSKA (reference sequence).